The clone carrying this T cell receptor (beta chain) was counted at least ten times. Its antigen is currently unknown. V dropped 1 base and J dropped 0 bases, with 7 bases sitting between them. Germline V gives CDR1 SNHLY, CDR2 FYNNEI. The CDR3 sequence is 14 residues long. The time point: newly diagnosed GD, antithyroid drugs for less than 3 months. PBMCs provided the RNA from which the TCR library was made. The data originate from a study of regulatory T cells in long-lasting Graves disease. Findings of the study overall: Possibly, accuracy suffered from the small sample size.

According to the study, TCR beta libraries were built with iRepertoire HTBI primers and CDR3-region Arm-PCR. MiXCR, run by TCRdb on the multiplex PCR reads, gives a single entry per CDR3 protein. The repertoire holds roughly 420,000 distinct CDR3 sequences, with roughly 15% as singletons. The data were also submitted as part of a second study, on T cells in Graves' hyperthyroidism and ophthalmopathy. That paper notes: Across 18 months, stable Graves' hyperthyroidism was marked by no progression to ophthalmopathy.

The chain has TRBV2 and TRBJ2-7; no definite D call. The sequenced sample was peripheral blood mononuclear cells (PBMCs), obtained at new diagnosis, from a patient treated with antithyroid drugs. This TCR derives from a woman aged 18-35 years with Graves disease. CDR3 sequence: CASSEGPGSYEQYF. For the CDR3, the DNA is TGTGCCAGCAGTGAAGGGCCGGGCTCCTACGAGCAGTACTTC.